The entry below gives a single TCR beta chain sequence along with its context. Its antigen is still unknown. Base qualities were left out, and no much larger clone turns up one base away. This sample was taken from a study of blood T cell repertoires in COVID-19 (dated by TCRdb to between 2020 and 2021). Study-wide context: Collaborator samples came from the United States, Italy and Spain and covered acute and convalescent phases of COVID-19. The material from the prospective study consisted of cDNA or gDNA derived from T cells, B-cell-depleted T cells, or PBMCs. The dataset comprised deeply sampled blood TCRbeta repertoires from subjects exposed to, actively infected with, or recovered from COVID-19. The repertoires were released in a freely available public database intended as a resource for research on the immune response to SARS-CoV-2. Samples were obtained from the ongoing ImmuneRACE study (first 160 participants) and from about 1,300 subjects provided by 6 global collaborators. Nearly every sample came with metadata listing a de-identified subject ID, COVID-19 status, age in years and sex. Where available, HLA class I and class II types were obtained from metadata supplied by the sample provider rather than from assay-based typing.

Study-wide findings and limitations: Clinical and demographic metadata were provided uncurated, with the amount varying by source and participant.

After removal of 7 bases from V and 2 bases from J, the junction retains 8 bases not matched to a gene. From the cysteine through the phenylalanine, the CDR3 covers 15 amino acids. Of the read, only the CDR3 DNA is kept; its 45 bases are in frame from base 1. CDR1 is given as MNHNS and CDR2 as SASEGT, both from the germline V gene. TCRbeta CDR3 regions were amplified from genomic DNA using the immunoSEQ Assay, a bias-controlled multiplex PCR. In the authors' own workflow: Within the assay, amplification of reference gene primers was used to estimate how many nucleated cells each sample contained. To quantify the absolute abundance of each unique TCRbeta CDR3 rearrangement, sequence reads were collapsed and filtered. For each sample, productive Simpson clonality was calculated as the square root of Simpson's diversity index over productive rearrangements. TCRdb retrieved this table from immuneACCESS and kept in-frame rearrangements only. Not all clones are present; in checked studies, unresolved V genes account for under half, and no reason is known for the remainder. For V, J and clone size, that table is used; D and trimming come from the DNA. The sample has roughly 430,000 clones on record, 70% to 90% of them singletons. The top ten constitute approximately 1.5% of the sample.

Participants in the prospective study were aged about 18 to 100 years, lived in some 24 United States geographic areas, and enrolled through a virtual design. In the prospective study, participants were assigned to cohorts based on the clinical history participants reported in a screening survey and a study questionnaire. Exposed participants had been in contact, within 2 weeks of entering the study, with a person who had a PCR-confirmed or clinician-diagnosed case of COVID-19. In the prospective study, whole blood, serum and a nasopharyngeal or oropharyngeal swab were collected from each participant by mobile phlebotomists. Over an approximately 2-month period, participants in the prospective study had the option of providing additional blood draws and questionnaires. Prospective study blood samples were shipped either frozen or at room temperature before DNA extraction.

This sequence uses TRBV6-1 and TRBJ2-3, and 8 junctional nucleotides match TRBD2. The TCR was taken from a woman under 30 who had been exposed to COVID-19. Sequenced: PBMCs or T cells enriched from blood (not recorded which). CDR3 reads: CASMRLAYVTDTQYF. The nucleotides read TGTGCCAGCATGAGACTAGCGTATGTCACAGATACGCAGTATTTT.